Following are 12 T cell receptor beta chains from one sample sequenced in a study of CD8+ T cells in alopecia areata. The treatment here: oral pan-JAK inhibitor, 5-10 mg twice daily. Extracted RNA was reverse transcribed, and the resulting cDNA served as sequencing template. The table came from immunoSEQ multiplex PCR; TCRdb's copy has only in-frame clones and leaves some out. The data hold some 110,000 clones, with 50% to 75% observed a single time. The specimen was CD8+ T cells sorted from blood, collected at week 4, from a patient treated with tofacitinib. The receptors were gathered from a human donor with alopecia areata.

V and J are TRBV29-1 and TRBJ2-5; D might be TRBD1 (5 bases). V gave up 4 bases and J gave up 5 bases, with 17 bases separating them. The CDR3 totals 14 residues. The germline V gene has CDR1 SQVTM and CDR2 ANQGSEA. CDR3 sequence reads: CSVVFRDGWETQYF. Here the CDR3 DNA reads TGCAGCGTTGTTTTCAGGGATGGGTGGGAGACCCAGTACTTC.

In its sample, this clone was seen a few times. The V and J genes are TRBV30 and TRBJ2-3; D is undetermined. Trimming pared 1 base from V and 0 bases from J, leaving 20 bases between. In germline, CDR1 is GTSNPN, CDR2 SVGIG (reference sequence). The CDR3 consists of 18 residues. This CDR3 is CAWSEGFIGFPSTDTQYF. The CDR3 bases are TGTGCCTGGAGTGAGGGATTTATAGGTTTCCCTAGCACAGATACGCAGTATTTT.

V gene TRBV15 combines with J gene TRBJ2-1; D perhaps matches TRBD2 (5 bases). The ends were cut back, 0 bases at V and 7 bases at J, with 7 bases in the middle. The CDR3 extends over 13 amino acids. Germline V gene data show CDR1 as LNHNV and CDR2 as YYDKDF (reference sequence). In DNA, the CDR3 is TGTGCCACCAGCAGAGAAATAGCGAATGAGCAGTTCTTC. It is translated as CATSREIANEQFF.

The chain is built from TRBV29-1 and TRBJ2-4; the D gene is possibly TRBD1 (5 bases). V shed 3 bases and J shed 0 bases, with 30 bases lying between them. From germline, CDR1 is SQVTM and CDR2 ANQGSEA. The CDR3 length is 21 residues. This CDR3 is CSVEADRTYETFNIAKNIQYF. The CDR3 bases are TGCAGCGTTGAGGCTGATCGGACATACGAGACTTTTAACATAGCCAAAAACATTCAGTACTTC.

This clone was counted once. CDR3 protein: CASSEPGTGGNYGYTF. CDR3 nucleotides: TGTGCCAGCAGCGAACCCGGGACAGGGGGCAACTATGGCTACACCTTC. The V and J genes are TRBV9 and TRBJ1-2, with 12 bases fitting TRBD1. Germline lookup yields CDR1 SGDLS and CDR2 YYNGEE. The CDR3 is made up of 16 amino acids. After removal of 3 bases from V and 2 bases from J, the junction contained 5 bases not matched to a gene. The whole variable domain, remainder taken from reference TRBV9 and TRBJ1-2, is DSGVTQTPKHLITATGQRVTLRCSPRSGDLSVYWYQQSLDQGLQFLIQYYNGEERAKGNILERFSAQQFPDLHSELNLSSLELGDSALYFCASSEPGTGGNYGYTFGSGTRLTVV.

The chain has TRBV2 and TRBJ1-5; TRBD1 matches 10 bases. Germline-derived CDR1 and CDR2 are SNHLY and FYNNEI. The CDR3 spans 15 residues. Unmatched junction bases numbered 3, after V lost 5 bases and J lost 2 bases. The DNA for the CDR3 is TGTGCCAGCAGTTGGGACAGGGGAGGCAATCAGCCCCAGCATTTT. Protein sequence: CASSWDRGGNQPQHF.

This chain connects TRBV29-1 to TRBJ1-2; perhaps TRBD1 as D (5 bases). CDR3 size: 11 residues. V lost 7 bases and J lost 5, with 11 bases in between. The V gene's germline CDR1 is SQVTM and CDR2 ANQGSEA. The CDR3, as DNA: TGCAGCGCCGACGGGGGGTATGGCTACACCTTC. Encoded protein: CSADGGYGYTF.

The chain recombines TRBV7-2 with TRBJ2-7; 8 positions agree with TRBD2. Germline lookup yields CDR1 SGHTA and CDR2 FQGNSA. Trimming cost V 3 bases and J 5 bases; bases outside gene matches: 3. This CDR3 is built from 13 residues. The CDR3: CASSFGGGNEQYF. The CDR3, as DNA: TGTGCCAGCAGCTTTGGCGGGGGGAACGAGCAGTACTTC.

This clone occurred a few times. The chain couples TRBV30 to TRBJ2-7; no firm D call. There are 13 residues in the CDR3. The germline V gene encodes CDR1 GTSNPN and CDR2 SVGIG (reference sequence). V lost 0 bases and J lost 7, with 13 bases in between. The CDR3 sequence: CAWSVLGDKEQYF. The DNA for the CDR3 is TGTGCCTGGAGTGTACTGGGCGACAAAGAGCAGTACTTC.

V usage is TRBV30 and J usage is TRBJ1-5; unclear D gene. Germline-derived CDR1 and CDR2 are GTSNPN and SVGIG (reference sequence). There are 13 residues in the CDR3. Deletions cut 2 bases from V and 7 bases from J, with 12 bases between. The CDR3 protein is CAWSLGNGQPQHF. The CDR3 DNA follows: TGTGCCTGGAGTCTCGGGAATGGGCAGCCCCAGCATTTT. The full variable domain, completed using reference TRBV30 and TRBJ1-5, is SQTIHQWPATLVQPVGSPLSLECTVEGTSNPNLYWYRQAAGRGLQLLFYSVGIGQISSEVPQNLSASRPQDRQFILSSKKLLLSDSGFYLCAWSLGNGQPQHFGDGTRLSIL.

The CDR3 region is CASSLGLAPSTDTQYF. For the CDR3, the DNA is TGTGCCAGCAGCTTGGGACTAGCGCCTAGCACAGATACGCAGTATTTT. The V gene is TRBV7-9, the J gene TRBJ2-3; 10 bases are shared with TRBD2. After removal of 3 bases from V and 0 bases from J, the junction contained 3 bases not matched to a gene. Germline V gene lookup returns CDR1 SEHNR and CDR2 FQNEAQ (reference sequence). The CDR3 runs to 16 residues.

The rearrangement links TRBV19 to TRBJ1-2; 8 nucleotides line up with TRBD1. The CDR3 spans 13 residues. Losses at the gene ends were 7 bases for V and 5 bases for J; bases not matched to a gene: 6. From germline, CDR1 is LNHDA and CDR2 SQIVND (reference sequence). CDR3 amino acids: CASKEDRDYGYTF. CDR3 nucleotide sequence: TGTGCCAGTAAAGAGGACAGGGATTATGGCTACACCTTC.